The T cell receptor (beta chain) under discussion was sequenced for a study of blood T cell repertoires in COVID-19. Study as a whole: Donors in the United States, Italy and Spain gave samples during acute or convalescent COVID-19.

Sequenced by immunoSEQ multiplex PCR; TCRdb stores in-frame clones only, minus some. The data contain roughly 330,000 clones, more than 75% of them seen just once; the ten biggest clones take up around 9.3%. The CDR3 spans 17 residues. The V and J ends lost 1 base and 7 bases respectively, with 20 bases between them. Germline CDR1 SGHDT, CDR2 YYEEEE. This TCR derives from a woman aged 18-30 years who had recovered from COVID-19. The specimen was PBMCs or T cells enriched from blood (not recorded which). The V call is TRBV5-6, the J call TRBJ2-2, with a weak D call TRBD1 (6 bases). The CDR3 DNA is TGTGCCAGCAGCTTGTTAAAACAGGGAAGAGTAGGCGGGGAGCTGTTTTTT. This gives the protein CASSLLKQGRVGGELFF.